These 8 T cell receptor beta chains were all obtained from the same sample, sequenced in a study of identical twins. TCRdb reanalysed the 5' RACE reads using MiXCR and keeps one entry per CDR3 protein. Among roughly 1,500,000 distinct CDR3 sequences listed, more than 30% were seen once. Input material: cord blood. These receptors all stem from a newborn girl in good health.

This clonotype was seen at least ten times. V is TRBV5-1 and J is TRBJ2-1; D remains ambiguous. Trimming took off 0 bases at V and 6 bases at J, with 4 bases between the two ends. CDR1 and CDR2 (germline): SGHRS, YFSETQ. CDR3 length equals 12 residues. The CDR3: CASSLGLNEQFF. The CDR3 region has the DNA TGCGCCAGCAGCTTGGGACTCAATGAGCAGTTCTTC.

This clonotype came up a few times. This chain connects TRBV20-1 to TRBJ2-5; D is unresolved. V gave up 6 bases and J gave up 5 bases, with 10 bases separating them. Germline V gives CDR1 DFQATT, CDR2 SNEGSKA (reference sequence). The length of the CDR3 is 11 residues. The CDR3 DNA reads TGCAGTGCCTCTTCTCGGGAGACCCAGTACTTC. Residues: CSASSRETQYF.

The gene calls are TRBV20-1 and TRBJ2-3; no clear D. V lost 0 bases, J lost 2 bases, and 12 bases lay in between. In germline, CDR1 is DFQATT, CDR2 SNEGSKA (reference sequence). The CDR3 is 15 residues long. Written as DNA, the CDR3 is TGCAGTGCTAGAGAACCCTGGCCAGACACAGATACGCAGTATTTT. Translation gives CSAREPWPDTDTQYF.

V usage is TRBV7-9 and J usage is TRBJ1-2, with a tentative D call TRBD1 (5 bases). Trimming stripped 6 bases from V and 2 bases from J, with 10 bases between. Per germline, CDR1 SEHNR and CDR2 FQNEAQ (reference sequence). The CDR3 runs to 13 residues. CDR3 sequence reads: CASRGGDNYGYTF. The CDR3 DNA follows: TGTGCCAGCAGGGGTGGGGACAACTATGGCTACACCTTC. Combining the CDR3 with reference TRBV7-9 and TRBJ1-2 gives the whole variable domain DTGVSQNPRHKITKRGQNVTFRCDPISEHNRLYWYRQTLGQGPEFLTYFQNEAQLEKSRLLSDRFSAERPKGSFSTLEIQRTEQGDSAMYLCASRGGDNYGYTFGSGTRLTVV.

The chain links TRBV20-1 to TRBJ2-7, with 10 bases identical to TRBD2. There are 14 residues in the CDR3. Looked up from germline, CDR1 is DFQATT and CDR2 is SNEGSKA (reference sequence). Trimming removed 6 bases from V and 6 bases from J; junction bases left unmatched: 11. The CDR3: CSAFTGPSGSEQYF. CDR3 DNA: TGCAGTGCCTTTACGGGCCCTAGCGGGAGCGAGCAGTACTTC.

Only a few counts were recorded for this clonotype. The V call is TRBV25-1, the J call TRBJ1-2, with 9 bases fitting TRBD1. J lost 0 bases, V lost 4 bases, and 3 bases had no gene match. The length of the CDR3 is 15 residues. In germline, CDR1 is MGHDK, CDR2 SYGVNS. Here the CDR3 reads CASSAQGAANYGYTF. The CDR3 DNA follows: TGTGCCAGCAGTGCACAGGGGGCGGCTAACTATGGCTACACCTTC.

This sequence joins TRBV5-6 and TRBJ2-3; D remains ambiguous. The CDR3 consists of 12 residues. V gave up 5 bases and J gave up 6 bases, with 10 bases separating them. Germline CDR1 is SGHDT and CDR2 is YYEEEE. CDR3 bases: TGTGCCAGCAGGCCCTGTGAGGATACGCAGTATTTT. Encoded protein: CASRPCEDTQYF.

This clonotype was detected only a few times. An end of the junction does not agree with germline; a read error may underlie this. The chain combines TRBV4-1 with TRBJ2-7; unclear D gene. Per the germline V gene, CDR1 is MGHRA and CDR2 is YSYEKL. CDR3 size: 13 residues. The chain's CDR3 is CASSQVGSYKQYF. CDR3 coding DNA: TGCGCCAGCAGCCAAGTGGGAAGCTACAAGCAGTACTTC.